These 30 T cell receptor beta chains were sequenced from one sample in a study of T cell responses to AZD1222 COVID-19 vaccine. Repertoires were generated with immunoSEQ multiplex PCR, while TCRdb's copy carries only in-frame clones and drops some. The top ten clones hold more than 4.5% of a sample with about 77,000 clones, about 92% of them seen once. Source: peripheral blood, taken 28 days after the second AZD1222 dose. These receptors were taken from an adult who received the AZD1222 COVID-19 vaccine.

The V call is TRBV27, the J call TRBJ2-7; D possibly corresponds to TRBD2 (5 bases). The ends were cut back, 6 bases at V and 2 bases at J, with 11 bases in the middle. Germline V gives CDR1 MNHEY, CDR2 SMNVEV (reference sequence). This CDR3 has 13 residues. In DNA, the CDR3 is TGTGCCAGCAGGTATAGCGCCACCTACGAGCAGTACTTC. Translated, it gives CASRYSATYEQYF.

The chain employs TRBV29-1 and TRBJ2-5, with D possibly matching TRBD1 (5 bases). Trimming cost V 8 bases and J 4 bases, with 23 bases left between them. The CDR3 has 15 amino acids. CDR1 and CDR2 from the germline V gene are SQVTM and ANQGSEA. CDR3 sequence reads: CSSRGGAAPRETQYF. CDR3 in DNA: TGCAGCTCTCGCGGTGGGGCGGCCCCCCGAGAGACCCAGTACTTC. Based on the CDR3 plus reference TRBV29-1 and TRBJ2-5, the full variable domain is SAVISQKPSRDICQRGTSLTIQCQVDSQVTMMFWYRQQPGQSLTLIATANQGSEATYESGFVIDKFPISRPNLTFSTLTVSNMSPEDSSIYLCSSRGGAAPRETQYFGPGTRLLVL.

The V and J genes are TRBV5-1 and TRBJ2-3; no definite D call. Germline lookup yields CDR1 SGHRS and CDR2 YFSETQ. Trimming left V 1 base short and J 4 bases short, with 7 bases between. The CDR3 is made up of 13 amino acids. CDR3 coding DNA: TGCGCCAGCAGCTTGCCCACCGCAGATACGCAGTATTTT. This translates into CASSLPTADTQYF.

V usage is TRBV7-6 and J usage is TRBJ2-7; 8 bases map to TRBD2. The V gene's germline CDR1 is SGHVS and CDR2 FNYEAQ. The CDR3 sequence is 15 residues long. Losses at the gene ends were 0 bases for V and 5 bases for J; bases not matched to a gene: 6. The chain's CDR3 is CASSLAPGGPHEQYF. The CDR3 DNA reads TGTGCCAGCAGCTTAGCCCCGGGAGGGCCCCACGAGCAGTACTTC. The full variable domain, in which reference TRBV7-6 and TRBJ2-7 provide the parts outside the CDR3, is GAGVSQSPRYKVTKRGQDVALRCDPISGHVSLYWYRQALGQGPEFLTYFNYEAQQDKSGLPNDRFSAERPEGSISTLTIQRTEQRDSAMYRCASSLAPGGPHEQYFGPGTRLTVT.

This chain joins TRBV28 and TRBJ2-7, with 9 bases that match TRBD1. With 2 bases clipped from V and 4 bases from J, the junction kept 9 bases outside the gene matches. Looked up from germline, CDR1 is MDHEN and CDR2 is SYDVKM. The CDR3 is made up of 16 amino acids. The CDR3 DNA reads as TGTGCCAGCAGTTTACGCGGACAGGGGACCTCATACGAGCAGTACTTC. Translating it yields CASSLRGQGTSYEQYF.

This sequence joins TRBV27 and TRBJ1-2; 7 bases agree with TRBD1. The length of the CDR3 is 12 residues. V gave up 2 bases and J gave up 9 bases; unmatched junction bases: 3. Germline CDR1 is MNHEY and CDR2 is SMNVEV (reference sequence). The CDR3 bases are TGTGCCAGCAGTTTAAGGGGGCGTCGCTACACCTTC. This translates into CASSLRGRRYTF.

The chain carries TRBV7-2 and TRBJ2-3; D remains unclear. Germline-derived CDR1 and CDR2 are SGHTA and FQGNSA. Trimming pared 3 bases from V and 0 bases from J, leaving 13 bases between. The CDR3 sequence is 16 residues long. Here the CDR3 DNA reads TGTGCCAGCAGCTTTGACACCAGTCCTAGCACAGATACGCAGTATTTT. Translation gives CASSFDTSPSTDTQYF.

CDR3 DNA sequence: TGTGCCAGCAGTTACGCAACCTCGGGAGGGCCGGCCGAGCAGTACTTC. The encoded protein is CASSYATSGGPAEQYF. The chain links TRBV6-5 to TRBJ2-7, with 8 bases aligning to TRBD2. The J segment lost 6 bases and the V segment lost 2 bases, leaving 12 bases of the junction unmatched. Germline CDR1 is MNHEY and CDR2 is SVGAGI. The CDR3 sequence is 16 residues long.

The rearrangement links TRBV18 to TRBJ2-5; no clear D gene. In germline, CDR1 is KGHSH, CDR2 LQKENI. The length of the CDR3 is 15 residues. Trimming pared 3 bases from V and 3 bases from J, leaving 14 bases between. CDR3 loop: CASSPVVTAKETQYF. In nucleotides, the CDR3 is TGTGCCAGCTCACCGGTAGTCACGGCGAAAGAGACCCAGTACTTC. The variable domain in full, with the rest retrieved from reference TRBV18 and TRBJ2-5, is NAGVMQNPRHLVRRRGQEARLRCSPMKGHSHVYWYRQLPEEGLKFMVYLQKENIIDESGMPKERFSAEFPKEGPSILRIQQVVRGDSAAYFCASSPVVTAKETQYFGPGTRLLVL.

The chain couples TRBV28 to TRBJ1-2; possible D gene TRBD1, 5 bases. Looked up from germline, CDR1 is MDHEN and CDR2 is SYDVKM. The CDR3 is 15 residues long. V was pared by 4 bases and J by 4 bases, with 16 bases between. The CDR3 loop is CASSSYGAYRYGYTF. As DNA, the CDR3 is TGTGCCAGCAGTTCCTACGGGGCTTATCGCTATGGCTACACCTTC.

The V gene is TRBV29-1, the J gene TRBJ2-7; D gene unclear. CDR3 length: 12 amino acids. Germline values: CDR1 SQVTM, CDR2 ANQGSEA. V was clipped by 0 bases and J by 5 bases, with 8 bases between them. The CDR3 here is CSVEDLDHEQYF. Written as DNA, the CDR3 is TGCAGCGTTGAAGATCTGGACCACGAGCAGTACTTC.

The chain uses TRBV15 and TRBJ1-3; no clear D gene. Per germline, CDR1 LNHNV and CDR2 YYDKDF (reference sequence). This CDR3 has 15 residues. The germline V and J ends were trimmed by 0 bases and 3 bases, with 9 bases remaining between them. The CDR3 sequence is CATSRDLEGGNTIYF. CDR3 nucleotide sequence: TGTGCCACCAGCAGAGATCTAGAGGGTGGAAACACCATATATTTT.

This clone has only one observation. CDR3 DNA: TGCGCCAGCAGCTTGGCCCAGTATGGCAACAGGGGGGAGACCCAGTACTTC. It specifies CASSLAQYGNRGETQYF. V and J are TRBV5-1 and TRBJ2-5, with 8 bases identical to TRBD1. V shed 0 bases, J shed 5 bases, and the junction held 12 bases outside the gene matches. The CDR3 has 17 residues. CDR1 and CDR2 (germline): SGHRS, YFSETQ.

The rearrangement joins TRBV2 to TRBJ2-3; D call uncertain. Germline CDR1 and CDR2: SNHLY and FYNNEI. This CDR3 is built from 12 residues. V was clipped by 6 bases and J by 3 bases, with 7 bases between them. The CDR3 protein is CASRETTDTQYF. The DNA of the CDR3 is TGTGCCAGCAGGGAAACGACAGATACGCAGTATTTT.

The chain carries TRBV16 and TRBJ1-5; the D is unclear. This CDR3 is built from 13 residues. Germline V gene sequence: CDR1 KGHSY, CDR2 FQNENV. Trimming pared 6 bases from V and 5 bases from J, leaving 11 bases between. This CDR3 is CASSRARDQPQHF. Here the CDR3 DNA reads TGTGCCAGCAGTCGGGCGAGGGATCAGCCCCAGCATTTT.

The chain recombines TRBV9 with TRBJ1-1; 9 nucleotides match TRBD1. The CDR3 has 15 amino acids. V dropped 5 bases and J dropped 2; count of bases not matched to a gene: 7. The germline gives CDR1 SGDLS, CDR2 YYNGEE. In nucleotides, the CDR3 is TGTGCCAGCAGGCCCCCGGGACAGGGAAACACTGAAGCTTTCTTT. Its protein product is CASRPPGQGNTEAFF. Variable domain in full (rest from reference TRBV9 and TRBJ1-1): DSGVTQTPKHLITATGQRVTLRCSPRSGDLSVYWYQQSLDQGLQFLIQYYNGEERAKGNILERFSAQQFPDLHSELNLSSLELGDSALYFCASRPPGQGNTEAFFGQGTRLTVV.

This chain joins TRBV27 and TRBJ1-3; D is perhaps TRBD1 (6 bases). Germline V gene data show CDR1 as MNHEY and CDR2 as SMNVEV (reference sequence). Between the trimmed V and J ends, which lost 7 bases and 3 bases, there was a span of 7 bases. This CDR3 is built from 12 residues. The CDR3 bases are TGTGCCAGCAAGGGGGGTGGAAACACCATATATTTT. This translates into CASKGGGNTIYF.

The chain employs TRBV6-5 and TRBJ1-6; no definite D call. Looked up from germline, CDR1 is MNHEY and CDR2 is SVGAGI. Trimming took 3 bases from V and 7 from J, leaving 13 bases between them. The CDR3 spans 15 residues. CDR3 amino acids: CASSYEFPYNSPLHF. Here the CDR3 DNA reads TGTGCCAGCAGTTATGAATTCCCTTACAATTCACCCCTCCACTTT.

The chain is built from TRBV5-5 and TRBJ1-2; D is undetermined. V gave up 0 bases and J gave up 3 bases, with 6 bases separating them. The CDR3 contains 13 residues. Germline CDR1 and CDR2: SGHKS and YYEKEE (reference sequence). CDR3 nucleotide sequence: TGTGCCAGCAGCTTGGAGGGATACTATGGCTACACCTTC. This codes for CASSLEGYYGYTF.

The chain combines TRBV24-1 with TRBJ1-6, with 8 bases matching TRBD1. Germline CDR1 KGHDR, CDR2 SFDVKD. V trimming: 0 bases; J trimming: 5 bases; junction bases outside the gene matches: 8. The CDR3 extends over 18 amino acids. CDR3 nucleotides: TGTGCCACCAGTGATTTGGGTCCAGGGGGCAGAGATAATTCACCCCTCCACTTT. Amino acids: CATSDLGPGGRDNSPLHF.

This clone came up a few times. This rearrangement joins TRBV7-6 to TRBJ2-5; D is possibly TRBD1 (5 bases). V was pared by 4 bases and J by 5 bases, with 11 bases between. This CDR3 is built from 13 residues. The germline gives CDR1 SGHVS, CDR2 FNYEAQ. The CDR3 region is CASSSGLSETQYF. The CDR3 DNA sequence: TGTGCCAGCAGCTCAGGGTTGTCGGAGACCCAGTACTTC. Based on the CDR3 plus reference TRBV7-6 and TRBJ2-5, the full variable domain is GAGVSQSPRYKVTKRGQDVALRCDPISGHVSLYWYRQALGQGPEFLTYFNYEAQQDKSGLPNDRFSAERPEGSISTLTIQRTEQRDSAMYRCASSSGLSETQYFGPGTRLLVL.

This clone was counted only a few times. This sequence joins TRBV7-6 and TRBJ2-1, with D perhaps TRBD2 (5 bases). The CDR3 runs 15 residues. V was trimmed by 1 base and J by 0 bases, leaving 7 bases between them. In germline, CDR1 is SGHVS, CDR2 FNYEAQ. CDR3 bases: TGTGCCAGCAGCTTAGATGGGAGCTCCTACAATGAGCAGTTCTTC. Protein product: CASSLDGSSYNEQFF. Based on the CDR3 plus reference TRBV7-6 and TRBJ2-1, the full variable domain is GAGVSQSPRYKVTKRGQDVALRCDPISGHVSLYWYRQALGQGPEFLTYFNYEAQQDKSGLPNDRFSAERPEGSISTLTIQRTEQRDSAMYRCASSLDGSSYNEQFFGPGTRLTVL.

The V and J genes are TRBV19 and TRBJ2-3; D uncertain. From germline, CDR1 is LNHDA and CDR2 SQIVND (reference sequence). This CDR3 spans 11 amino acids. V shed 5 bases and J shed 4 bases, with 4 bases lying between them. CDR3 bases: TGTGCCAGTAGTGAGTCAGATACGCAGTATTTT. Translated, it gives CASSESDTQYF.

The chain recombines TRBV25-1 with TRBJ2-7, with a weak D call TRBD2 (5 bases). V gave up 4 bases and J gave up 7 bases, with 17 bases separating them. The CDR3 covers 14 residues. CDR1 is MGHDK and CDR2 is SYGVNS in the germline V gene. The CDR3 is CASSGGDLKREQYF. Written as DNA, the CDR3 is TGTGCCAGCAGTGGGGGAGACCTCAAGAGGGAGCAGTACTTC.

This chain uses TRBV7-9 with TRBJ1-6; D ambiguous. Germline-derived CDR1 and CDR2 are SEHNR and FQNEAQ (reference sequence). V lost 7 bases, J lost 0 bases, and 7 bases lay in between. This CDR3 region has 14 residues. The CDR3 here is CASMADSYNSPLHF. CDR3 DNA sequence: TGTGCCAGCATGGCCGACTCCTATAATTCACCCCTCCACTTT.

This chain connects TRBV7-2 to TRBJ1-4, with 7 bases that match TRBD1. Trimming removed 5 bases from V and 3 bases from J; junction bases left unmatched: 6. The CDR3 length is 15 residues. The V gene's germline CDR1 is SGHTA and CDR2 FQGNSA. The CDR3 reads CASSTRTGSNEKLFF. The CDR3 nucleotides read TGTGCCAGCAGCACAAGGACAGGATCTAATGAAAAACTGTTTTTT.

The genes are TRBV27 and TRBJ2-1; TRBD2 matches at 7 bases. In germline, CDR1 is MNHEY, CDR2 SMNVEV (reference sequence). V lost 6 bases and J lost 10; bases outside the gene matches: 15. This CDR3 has 15 residues. Here the CDR3 reads CASRVSGGPSVEQFF. The CDR3 DNA follows: TGTGCCAGCAGGGTTTCGGGAGGCCCGAGTGTGGAGCAGTTCTTC.

This clone was counted between two and nine times. The chain has TRBV6-5 and TRBJ2-7, with 9 positions matching TRBD1. The V gene's germline CDR1 is MNHEY and CDR2 SVGAGI. This CDR3 region has 15 residues. V shed 9 bases, J shed 3 bases, and the junction held 12 bases outside the gene matches. CDR3 nucleotide sequence: TGTGCCAGTCTCCAAGAAGAGACAGGGGGCTACGAGCAGTACTTC. This gives the protein CASLQEETGGYEQYF.

This chain uses TRBV6-2 or TRBV6-3 with TRBJ2-7; 8 positions agree with TRBD1. Unmatched junction bases numbered 4, after V lost 2 bases and J lost 7 bases. Germline V gene data show CDR1 as MNHEY and CDR2 as SVGEGT. This CDR3 is 13 amino acids long. The CDR3 DNA is TGTGCCAGCAGTTACAGGACAGGGCAGGAGCAGTACTTC. Residues: CASSYRTGQEQYF.

This clone was picked up one time. The J gene is TRBJ2-3, the V gene TRBV5-1; 11 bases are a match to TRBD2. The V gene's germline CDR1 is SGHRS and CDR2 YFSETQ. V trimming: 5 bases; J trimming: 6 bases; junction bases outside the gene matches: 11. CDR3 length equals 16 residues. The chain's CDR3 is CASSRLAGGLGDTQYF. The CDR3 DNA is TGCGCCAGCAGTCGTCTAGCGGGGGGACTAGGGGATACGCAGTATTTT.